This T cell receptor (beta chain) was identified in a study of blood T cell repertoires in COVID-19. The overall study: Sites in the United States, Italy and Spain provided acute and convalescent COVID-19 samples. T cells, B-cell-depleted T cells, or PBMCs supplied cDNA or gDNA.

The protocol was immunoSEQ multiplex PCR, while the TCRdb copy is restricted to in-frame clones and leaves out a portion. Of approximately 290,000 clones in the sample, roughly 88% were seen once. The sample comprised peripheral blood. The receptor was derived from a human donor with COVID-19, enrolled during active disease. The donor label of this sample is uncertain.

CDR3 bases: TGTGCCAGCAGCCTAAATGCCCCTAGCGGGGGCAGCTCCTACGAGCAGTACTTC. It specifies CASSLNAPSGGSSYEQYF. The chain couples TRBV7-2 to TRBJ2-7; 10 bases are shared with TRBD2. J was trimmed by 0 bases and V by 5 bases; bases with no gene match: 13. The CDR3 runs to 18 residues. CDR1 SGHTA and CDR2 FQGNSA come from the germline V gene. Based on the CDR3 plus reference TRBV7-2 and TRBJ2-7, the full variable domain is GAGVSQSPSNKVTEKGKDVELRCDPISGHTALYWYRQSLGQGLEFLIYFQGNSAPDKSGLPSDRFSAERTGGSVSTLTIQRTQQEDSAVYLCASSLNAPSGGSSYEQYFGPGTRLTVT.